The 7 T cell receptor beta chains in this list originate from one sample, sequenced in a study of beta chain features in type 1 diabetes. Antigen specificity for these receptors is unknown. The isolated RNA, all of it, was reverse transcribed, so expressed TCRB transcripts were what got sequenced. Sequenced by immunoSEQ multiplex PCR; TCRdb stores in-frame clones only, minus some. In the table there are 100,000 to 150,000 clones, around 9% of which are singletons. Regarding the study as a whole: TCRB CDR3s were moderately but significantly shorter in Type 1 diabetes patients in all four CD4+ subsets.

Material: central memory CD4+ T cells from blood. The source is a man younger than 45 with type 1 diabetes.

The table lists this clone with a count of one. This CDR3 reads CASSRTSGRTDTQYF. The CDR3 region has the DNA TGTGCCAGCAGCCGGACTAGCGGACGCACAGATACGCAGTATTTT. The rearrangement joins TRBV5-4 to TRBJ2-3, with 10 bases that match TRBD2. CDR3 size: 15 residues. CDR1 is SGHNT and CDR2 is YYREEE in the germline V gene (reference sequence). The V gene end was trimmed by 4 bases and the J gene end by 1 base; junction bases not matched to a gene: 3. The entire variable domain, with the rest obtained from reference TRBV5-4 and TRBJ2-3, is as follows: ETGVTQSPTHLIKTRGQQVTLRCSSQSGHNTVSWYQQALGQGPQFIFQYYREEENGRGNFPPRFSGLQFPNYSSELNVNALELDDSALYLCASSRTSGRTDTQYFGPGTRLTVL.

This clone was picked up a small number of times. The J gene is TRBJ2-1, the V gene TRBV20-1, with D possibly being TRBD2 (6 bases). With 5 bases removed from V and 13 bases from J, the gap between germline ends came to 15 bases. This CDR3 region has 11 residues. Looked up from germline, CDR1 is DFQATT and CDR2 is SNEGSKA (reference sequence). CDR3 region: CSAQRTTEQFF. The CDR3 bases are TGCAGTGCTCAGAGGACTACCGAACAGTTCTTC.

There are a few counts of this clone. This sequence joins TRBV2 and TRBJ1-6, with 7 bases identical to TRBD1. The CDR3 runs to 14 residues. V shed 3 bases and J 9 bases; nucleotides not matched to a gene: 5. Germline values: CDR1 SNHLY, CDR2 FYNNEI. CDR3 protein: CASSDETGRSPLHF. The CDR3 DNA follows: TGTGCCAGCAGTGACGAGACAGGGCGTTCACCCCTCCACTTT. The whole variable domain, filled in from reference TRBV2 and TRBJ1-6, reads EPEVTQTPSHQVTQMGQEVILRCVPISNHLYFYWYRQILGQKVEFLVSFYNNEISEKSEIFDDQFSVERPDGSNFTLKIRSTKLEDSAMYFCASSDETGRSPLHFGNGTRLTVT.

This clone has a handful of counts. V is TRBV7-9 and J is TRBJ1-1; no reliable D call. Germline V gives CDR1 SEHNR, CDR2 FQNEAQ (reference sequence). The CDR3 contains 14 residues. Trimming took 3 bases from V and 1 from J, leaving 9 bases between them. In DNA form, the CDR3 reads TGTGCCAGCAGCTTGGGAGGGAGGAACACTGAAGCTTTCTTT. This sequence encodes CASSLGGRNTEAFF. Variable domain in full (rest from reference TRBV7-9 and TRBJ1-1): DTGVSQNPRHKITKRGQNVTFRCDPISEHNRLYWYRQTLGQGPEFLTYFQNEAQLEKSRLLSDRFSAERPKGSFSTLEIQRTEQGDSAMYLCASSLGGRNTEAFFGQGTRLTVV.

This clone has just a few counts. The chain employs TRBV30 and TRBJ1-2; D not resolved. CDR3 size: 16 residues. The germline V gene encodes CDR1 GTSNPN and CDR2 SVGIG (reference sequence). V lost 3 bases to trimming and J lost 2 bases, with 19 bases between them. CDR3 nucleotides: TGTGCCTGGAGACTAGAACGGGGTCAATCGAACTATGGCTACACCTTC. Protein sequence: CAWRLERGQSNYGYTF.

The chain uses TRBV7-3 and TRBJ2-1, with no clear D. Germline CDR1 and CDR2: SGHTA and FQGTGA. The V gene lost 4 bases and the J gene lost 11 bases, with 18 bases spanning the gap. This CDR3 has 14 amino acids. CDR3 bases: TGTGCCAGCAGCTCTGCTTCCGACTCTTCGCAGCAGTTCTTC. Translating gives CASSSASDSSQQFF.

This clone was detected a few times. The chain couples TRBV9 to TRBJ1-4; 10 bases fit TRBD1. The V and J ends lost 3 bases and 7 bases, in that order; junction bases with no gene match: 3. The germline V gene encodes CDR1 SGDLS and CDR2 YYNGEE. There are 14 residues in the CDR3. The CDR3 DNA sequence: TGTGCCAGCAGCGGGACAGGGGGGTCTGAAAAACTGTTTTTT. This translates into CASSGTGGSEKLFF.